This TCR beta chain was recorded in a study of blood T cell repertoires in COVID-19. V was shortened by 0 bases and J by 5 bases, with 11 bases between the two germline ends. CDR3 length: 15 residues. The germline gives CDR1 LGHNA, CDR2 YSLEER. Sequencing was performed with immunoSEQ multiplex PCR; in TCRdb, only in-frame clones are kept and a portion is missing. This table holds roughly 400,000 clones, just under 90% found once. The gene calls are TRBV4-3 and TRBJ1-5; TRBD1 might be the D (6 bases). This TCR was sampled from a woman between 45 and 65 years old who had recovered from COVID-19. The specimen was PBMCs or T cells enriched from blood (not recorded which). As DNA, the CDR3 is TGCGCCAGCAGCCAAGATGGGGGGGGCGATCAGCCCCAGCATTTT. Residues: CASSQDGGGDQPQHF.